This T cell receptor (beta chain) was captured in a study of human T cells and chemical hapten exposure. Findings and limits, study-wide: Unchanged with DPC sensitization were TCRs above 1 in 1000 frequency.

This clonotype has a count of ten or more. Antigen specificity is unknown. Library preparation tagged each individual cDNA molecule with a unique molecular identifier. Original processing methods: Counting gave a median of about 89,000 TCRs per sample, with values ranging from about 23,224 to 700,000. From the 5' RACE reads, TCRdb called clonotypes with MiXCR, one entry per CDR3 protein. For this entry, the V and J calls and clone size follow TCRdb and not the study's own pipeline. This table holds 130,000 or so distinct CDR3 sequences, around 4% found once. The ends were cut back, 3 bases at V and 7 bases at J, with 15 bases in the middle. The germline CDR1 and CDR2 sequences are LNHNV and YYDKDF (reference sequence). This CDR3 is built from 14 residues. Unfractionated whole blood was the source of the extracted total RNA.

The chain links TRBV15 to TRBJ2-5, with TRBD1 as a possible D gene (6 bases). The receptor's source is a female donor in good health. The CDR3 sequence: CATSREQGFGTQYF. For the CDR3, the DNA is TGTGCCACCAGCAGGGAACAGGGATTTGGGACCCAGTACTTC.